Listed below are T cell receptor beta chains from one sample, sequenced in a study of neurological immune-mediated disorders. TCRdb re-derived calls from the 5' RACE reads in MiXCR, one entry per CDR3 protein. The sample has about 66,000 distinct CDR3 sequences; around 5% are singletons. Sequenced: PBMCs. All receptors come from a woman in her twenties or thirties with multiple sclerosis. CDR3s include the opening cysteine and the closing phenylalanine or tryptophan. Fields, in order: V gene, J gene, clone size, D gene, CDR3 DNA, CDR3 protein. A D gene is named only where the DNA matches it firmly. The size entry is marked missing in some rows and otherwise reads once, few, many or a size class.

v_gene: TRBV5-1; j_gene: TRBJ2-3; abundance: many; d_gene: NA; CDR3nt: TGCGCCAGCAGCTTGAAGGTAGCGGCAGATACGCAGTATTTT; CDR3aa: CASSLKVAADTQYF
v_gene: TRBV12-3/TRBV12-4; j_gene: TRBJ1-2; abundance: many; d_gene: NA; CDR3nt: TGTGCCAGCAGTTTAGTGGGGGGAGTCTATGGCTACACCTTC; CDR3aa: CASSLVGGVYGYTF
v_gene: TRBV5-1; j_gene: TRBJ2-5; abundance: many; d_gene: NA; CDR3nt: TGCGCCAGCAGCTTGGACTCAGGAGATTCGAAGACCCAGTACTTC; CDR3aa: CASSLDSGDSKTQYF
v_gene: TRBV18; j_gene: TRBJ2-7; abundance: NA; d_gene: TRBD1; CDR3nt: TGTGCCAGCTCACCGGGACAGGGTCGGGAGCAGTACTTC; CDR3aa: CASSPGQGREQYF
v_gene: TRBV7-3; j_gene: TRBJ2-7; abundance: few; d_gene: TRBD1; CDR3nt: TGTGCCAGCAGCCCGGACAGGGGCCCGTTCGAGCAGTACTTC; CDR3aa: CASSPDRGPFEQYF
v_gene: TRBV28; j_gene: TRBJ2-7; abundance: many; d_gene: TRBD1; CDR3nt: TGTGCCAGCACCCCCAGGGGGACACGAACCTACGAGCAGTACTTC; CDR3aa: CASTPRGTRTYEQYF
v_gene: TRBV10-3; j_gene: TRBJ1-1; abundance: few; d_gene: TRBD1; CDR3nt: TGTGCCATCAGTGCGGGGGGGCAGGGGGCAGCGAACACTGAAGCTTTCTTT; CDR3aa: CAISAGGQGAANTEAFF
v_gene: TRBV10-3; j_gene: TRBJ1-5; abundance: few; d_gene: NA; CDR3nt: TGTGCCATCAGTGATAGCAATCAGCCCCAGAATTTT; CDR3aa: CAISDSNQPQNF
v_gene: TRBV9; j_gene: TRBJ1-2; abundance: many; d_gene: TRBD1; CDR3nt: TGTGCCAGCAGCCCTAACCCCTCCGGGACAGGGATTCTGACCTTC; CDR3aa: CASSPNPSGTGILTF
v_gene: TRBV5-5; j_gene: TRBJ2-5; abundance: many; d_gene: NA; CDR3nt: TGTGCCAGCAGCTTGGGGATCCCAGAAAATGAAGAGACCCAGTACTTC; CDR3aa: CASSLGIPENEETQYF
v_gene: TRBV11-2; j_gene: TRBJ2-2; abundance: many; d_gene: NA; CDR3nt: TGTGCCAGCAGCTTACTCTCAGGTGGTTCCGGGGAGCTGTTTTTT; CDR3aa: CASSLLSGGSGELFF
v_gene: TRBV20-1; j_gene: TRBJ1-5; abundance: NA; d_gene: TRBD1; CDR3nt: TGCAGTGCCACTCCAGGGGGCGGTCAGCCCCAGCATTTT; CDR3aa: CSATPGGGQPQHF
v_gene: TRBV6-5; j_gene: TRBJ1-2; abundance: many; d_gene: TRBD1; CDR3nt: TGTGCCAGCAGTCCAGGGGGCTTAGGTTATGGCTACACCTTC; CDR3aa: CASSPGGLGYGYTF
v_gene: TRBV5-6; j_gene: TRBJ2-1; abundance: many; d_gene: NA; CDR3nt: TGTGCCAGCAGTTCGAACAATGAGCAGTTCTTC; CDR3aa: CASSSNNEQFF
v_gene: TRBV25-1; j_gene: TRBJ2-3; abundance: NA; d_gene: NA; CDR3nt: TGTGCCAGCAGTCGGGCGGGTAACACAGATACGCAGTATTTT; CDR3aa: CASSRAGNTDTQYF
v_gene: TRBV6-5; j_gene: TRBJ1-5; abundance: NA; d_gene: NA; CDR3nt: TGTGCCAGCAGACAGCCAGGCGGAACCCAGAATTTT; CDR3aa: CASRQPGGTQNF
v_gene: TRBV5-1; j_gene: TRBJ2-7; abundance: many; d_gene: TRBD1; CDR3nt: TGCGCCAGCAGCTTGCTAGTGTCCGGGACAGGGGGCTACGAGCAGTACTTC; CDR3aa: CASSLLVSGTGGYEQYF
v_gene: TRBV5-5; j_gene: TRBJ1-2; abundance: many; d_gene: NA; CDR3nt: TGTGCCAGCAGCACGGAAGGGGGGTATGGCTACACCTTC; CDR3aa: CASSTEGGYGYTF
v_gene: TRBV12-3/TRBV12-4; j_gene: TRBJ2-5; abundance: many; d_gene: NA; CDR3nt: TGTGCCAGCAGTTTAAATGGAGAGACCCAGTACTTC; CDR3aa: CASSLNGETQYF
v_gene: TRBV7-8; j_gene: TRBJ1-6; abundance: few; d_gene: NA; CDR3nt: TGTGCCAGCAGCGACAGAAACGGAGGGCGGTCACCCCTCAACTTT; CDR3aa: CASSDRNGGRSPLNF
v_gene: TRBV9; j_gene: TRBJ2-3; abundance: many; d_gene: TRBD2; CDR3nt: TGTGCCAGCAGCGTAGGACTAGCGGGGGGACTTGTAGATACGCAGTATTTT; CDR3aa: CASSVGLAGGLVDTQYF
v_gene: TRBV20-1; j_gene: TRBJ2-1; abundance: many; d_gene: NA; CDR3nt: TGCAGTGGACGTCTGGCGGACAATGAGCAGTTCTTC; CDR3aa: CSGRLADNEQFF
v_gene: TRBV10-3; j_gene: TRBJ2-5; abundance: many; d_gene: TRBD1; CDR3nt: TGTGCCATCAGTGTGCAACCGGGACAGGGGGTGGAGACCCAGTACTTC; CDR3aa: CAISVQPGQGVETQYF
v_gene: TRBV20-1; j_gene: TRBJ1-4; abundance: many; d_gene: NA; CDR3nt: TGCAGTGCTAGAGATCTAAGGGAAGAGGAAAAACTGTTTTTT; CDR3aa: CSARDLREEEKLFF
v_gene: TRBV20-1; j_gene: TRBJ2-1; abundance: once; d_gene: TRBD2; CDR3nt: TGCAGTACTCGCAGCGGGGGGGCCTACAATGAGCAGTTCTTC; CDR3aa: CSTRSGGAYNEQFF
v_gene: TRBV4-1; j_gene: TRBJ2-1; abundance: many; d_gene: NA; CDR3nt: TGCGCCAGCAGCCACCGGGACGGTGGGCCCGGTGAGCAGTTCTTC; CDR3aa: CASSHRDGGPGEQFF
v_gene: TRBV6-5; j_gene: TRBJ1-5; abundance: many; d_gene: NA; CDR3nt: TGTGCCAGCAGTTACTCGTTGGACATAACCTCCCCCCAGCATTTT; CDR3aa: CASSYSLDITSPQHF
v_gene: TRBV12-3/TRBV12-4; j_gene: TRBJ2-2; abundance: many; d_gene: NA; CDR3nt: TGTGCCAGCAGCCCTCTCTTCGAGAGTTTTGGAAACACCGGGGAGCTGTTTTTT; CDR3aa: CASSPLFESFGNTGELFF
v_gene: TRBV12-3/TRBV12-4; j_gene: TRBJ2-3; abundance: many; d_gene: NA; CDR3nt: TGTGCCAGCACCCTTCTAGCGACGGCCACAGATACGCAGTATTTT; CDR3aa: CASTLLATATDTQYF
v_gene: TRBV6-5; j_gene: TRBJ2-7; abundance: few; d_gene: TRBD1; CDR3nt: TGTGCCAGCAGTTACTCAGCCGGACAGGTACACTACGAGCAGTACTTC; CDR3aa: CASSYSAGQVHYEQYF
v_gene: TRBV20-1; j_gene: TRBJ1-1; abundance: many; d_gene: NA; CDR3nt: TGCAGTGCTTGGTCGTCAGGGAAGAACACTGAAGCTTTCTTT; CDR3aa: CSAWSSGKNTEAFF
v_gene: TRBV20-1; j_gene: TRBJ2-3; abundance: many; d_gene: TRBD2; CDR3nt: TGCAGTGCTGATTATAGCGGGGAGGGTCCAGATACGCAGTATTTT; CDR3aa: CSADYSGEGPDTQYF
v_gene: TRBV15; j_gene: TRBJ1-5; abundance: NA; d_gene: NA; CDR3nt: TGTGCCACCAGCAGAGCACAGGGTACGAATCAGCCCCAGAATTTT; CDR3aa: CATSRAQGTNQPQNF
v_gene: TRBV7-2; j_gene: TRBJ2-2; abundance: many; d_gene: TRBD1; CDR3nt: TGTGCCAGCAGCCTCGCCGGGACAGGGGGCGCCTGGGCTGACACCGGGGAGCTGTTTTTT; CDR3aa: CASSLAGTGGAWADTGELFF
v_gene: TRBV20-1; j_gene: TRBJ1-3; abundance: many; d_gene: NA; CDR3nt: TGCAGTGCTAGAGATTTAACCTCTGGAAACACCATATATTTT; CDR3aa: CSARDLTSGNTIYF
v_gene: TRBV5-1; j_gene: TRBJ2-5; abundance: many; d_gene: NA; CDR3nt: TGCGCCAGCAGCTTGGGGAACCAAGAGACCCAGTACTTC; CDR3aa: CASSLGNQETQYF
v_gene: TRBV12-3/TRBV12-4; j_gene: TRBJ1-1; abundance: many; d_gene: NA; CDR3nt: TGTGCCAGCAGCCCAGGGTCCGCGAACACTGAAGCTTTCTTT; CDR3aa: CASSPGSANTEAFF
v_gene: TRBV7-7; j_gene: TRBJ2-7; abundance: many; d_gene: NA; CDR3nt: TGTGCTAGCAGCCCAGAAATCTACGAGCAGTACTTC; CDR3aa: CASSPEIYEQYF
v_gene: TRBV12-3/TRBV12-4; j_gene: TRBJ2-1; abundance: many; d_gene: TRBD2; CDR3nt: TGTGCCAGCAGTTCTCTAGCGGGGGGGCCGAGTGAGCAGTTCTTC; CDR3aa: CASSSLAGGPSEQFF
v_gene: TRBV2; j_gene: TRBJ2-7; abundance: NA; d_gene: NA; CDR3nt: TGTGCCAGCAGTGACTCTTTGGACTACGAGCAGTACTTC; CDR3aa: CASSDSLDYEQYF
v_gene: TRBV12-3/TRBV12-4; j_gene: TRBJ1-5; abundance: many; d_gene: TRBD1; CDR3nt: TGTGCCAGCAGCCCACAGGGGGATAATCAGCCCCAGCATTTT; CDR3aa: CASSPQGDNQPQHF
v_gene: TRBV10-3; j_gene: TRBJ2-4; abundance: many; d_gene: NA; CDR3nt: TGTGCCATCAGTGTAGGGATGTTAGCCAAAAACATTCAGTACTTC; CDR3aa: CAISVGMLAKNIQYF
v_gene: TRBV10-3; j_gene: TRBJ2-3; abundance: many; d_gene: TRBD1; CDR3nt: TGTGCCATCAGGCCCATAGGGGGCAGGGGCACAGATACGCAGTATTTT; CDR3aa: CAIRPIGGRGTDTQYF
v_gene: TRBV5-1; j_gene: TRBJ1-4; abundance: many; d_gene: TRBD1; CDR3nt: TGCGCCAGCAGCAAAGGTTTGGGACAGGCGACAGGAAAACTGTTTTTT; CDR3aa: CASSKGLGQATGKLFF
v_gene: TRBV5-1; j_gene: TRBJ2-7; abundance: many; d_gene: NA; CDR3nt: TGCGCCAGCAGCTTTCAGGGCCCCTCCTACGAGCAGTACTTC; CDR3aa: CASSFQGPSYEQYF
v_gene: TRBV5-1; j_gene: TRBJ2-3; abundance: many; d_gene: NA; CDR3nt: TGCGCCAGCAGCTTGGAAGGGGGGAGCACAGATACGCAGTATTTT; CDR3aa: CASSLEGGSTDTQYF
v_gene: TRBV4-1; j_gene: TRBJ2-7; abundance: many; d_gene: TRBD1; CDR3nt: TGCGCCAGCAGCCGGACAGGGGCCTACGAGCAGTACTTC; CDR3aa: CASSRTGAYEQYF
v_gene: TRBV5-1; j_gene: TRBJ1-1; abundance: many; d_gene: NA; CDR3nt: TGCGCCAGCAGCTTGGGGGCCTCCTTAAGCACTGAAGCTTTCTTT; CDR3aa: CASSLGASLSTEAFF
v_gene: TRBV10-3; j_gene: TRBJ2-6; abundance: many; d_gene: NA; CDR3nt: TGTGCCATCAGTAACGACGGGAACTCTGGGGCCAACGTCCTGACTTTC; CDR3aa: CAISNDGNSGANVLTF
v_gene: TRBV20-1; j_gene: TRBJ1-2; abundance: many; d_gene: NA; CDR3nt: TGCAGTGCTAGAGATTATGGCTACACCTTC; CDR3aa: CSARDYGYTF
v_gene: TRBV27; j_gene: TRBJ2-3; abundance: NA; d_gene: TRBD2; CDR3nt: TGTGCCAGCAGTTTTAGCGGGGGAGCCGAGTATTTT; CDR3aa: CASSFSGGAEYF
v_gene: TRBV12-3/TRBV12-4; j_gene: TRBJ2-1; abundance: many; d_gene: NA; CDR3nt: TGTGCCAGCACCGACAAATTCTTCAATGAGCAGTTCTTC; CDR3aa: CASTDKFFNEQFF
v_gene: TRBV20-1; j_gene: TRBJ2-7; abundance: many; d_gene: NA; CDR3nt: TGCAGTGCTAGCCACTTTGAGTCCTACGAGCAGTACTTC; CDR3aa: CSASHFESYEQYF